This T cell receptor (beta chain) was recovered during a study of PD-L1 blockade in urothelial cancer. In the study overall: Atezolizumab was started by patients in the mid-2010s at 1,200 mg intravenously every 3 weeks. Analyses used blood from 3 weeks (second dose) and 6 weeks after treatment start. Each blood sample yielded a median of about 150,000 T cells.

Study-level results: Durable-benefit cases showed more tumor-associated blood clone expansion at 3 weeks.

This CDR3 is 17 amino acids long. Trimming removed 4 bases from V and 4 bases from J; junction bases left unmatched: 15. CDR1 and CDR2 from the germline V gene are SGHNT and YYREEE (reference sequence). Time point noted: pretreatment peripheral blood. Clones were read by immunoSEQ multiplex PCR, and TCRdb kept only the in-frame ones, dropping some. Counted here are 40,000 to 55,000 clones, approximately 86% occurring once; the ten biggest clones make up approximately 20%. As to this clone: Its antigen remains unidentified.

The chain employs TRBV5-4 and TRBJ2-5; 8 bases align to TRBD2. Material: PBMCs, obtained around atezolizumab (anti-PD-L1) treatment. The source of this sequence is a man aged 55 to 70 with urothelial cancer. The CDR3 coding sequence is TGTGCCAGCAGCCGGGGGGGCAGGGAGGACGAGCGAGAGACCCAGTACTTC. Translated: CASSRGGREDERETQYF.